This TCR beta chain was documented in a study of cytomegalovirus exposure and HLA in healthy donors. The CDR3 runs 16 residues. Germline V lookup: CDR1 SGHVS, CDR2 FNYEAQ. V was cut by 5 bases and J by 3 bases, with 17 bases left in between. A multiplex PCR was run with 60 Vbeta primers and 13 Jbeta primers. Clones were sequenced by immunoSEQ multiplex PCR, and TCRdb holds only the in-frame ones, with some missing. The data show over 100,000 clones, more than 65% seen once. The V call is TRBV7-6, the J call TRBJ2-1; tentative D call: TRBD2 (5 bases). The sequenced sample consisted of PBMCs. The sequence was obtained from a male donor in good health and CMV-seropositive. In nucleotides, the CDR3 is TGTGCCAGCAGCCTGGACTCCCCCGCTGGCTACAATGAGCAGTTCTTC. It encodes CASSLDSPAGYNEQFF.